Sequencing of this T cell receptor beta chain was carried out in a study of immune evolution from preneoplasia to lung adenocarcinoma. The CDR3 is 14 amino acids. Per the germline V gene, CDR1 is SSHAT and CDR2 is FNYEAQ (reference sequence). Generated by immunoSEQ multiplex PCR, the TCRdb table keeps only in-frame clones and is missing some. The data contain a few thousand clones, around 84% of them seen just once; the ten biggest clones take up about 4.5%. This clone showed up just a few times. Relative to the germline gene, one junction end is altered; a read error may explain this. Premalignant or tumor cells were enriched by macro-dissection after pathologic assessment.

The receptor's source is a person aged 55-85 years with lung adenocarcinoma. Sequenced input: FFPE lung adenocarcinoma in situ tissue. The rearrangement links TRBV7-7 to TRBJ2-5, with D perhaps given as TRBD1 or TRBD2 (5 bases each). CDR3 protein: CASSSRGPEETQYF. CDR3 nucleotide sequence: TGTGCTAGCAGCTCCCGGGGCCCAGAAGAGACCCAGTACTTC.